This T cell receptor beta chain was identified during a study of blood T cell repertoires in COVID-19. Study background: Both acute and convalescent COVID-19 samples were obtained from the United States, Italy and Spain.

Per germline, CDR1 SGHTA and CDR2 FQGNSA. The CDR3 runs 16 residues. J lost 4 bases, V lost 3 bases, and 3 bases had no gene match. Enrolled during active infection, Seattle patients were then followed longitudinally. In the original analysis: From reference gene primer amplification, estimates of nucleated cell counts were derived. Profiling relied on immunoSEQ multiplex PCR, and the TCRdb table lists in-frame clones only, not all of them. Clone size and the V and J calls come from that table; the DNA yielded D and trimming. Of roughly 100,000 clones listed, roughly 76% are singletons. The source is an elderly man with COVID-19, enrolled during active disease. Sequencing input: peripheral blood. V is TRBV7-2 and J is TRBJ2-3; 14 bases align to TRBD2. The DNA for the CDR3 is TGTGCCAGCAGCTTGGGACTAGCGGGGGCTGCAGATACGCAGTATTTT. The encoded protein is CASSLGLAGAADTQYF.